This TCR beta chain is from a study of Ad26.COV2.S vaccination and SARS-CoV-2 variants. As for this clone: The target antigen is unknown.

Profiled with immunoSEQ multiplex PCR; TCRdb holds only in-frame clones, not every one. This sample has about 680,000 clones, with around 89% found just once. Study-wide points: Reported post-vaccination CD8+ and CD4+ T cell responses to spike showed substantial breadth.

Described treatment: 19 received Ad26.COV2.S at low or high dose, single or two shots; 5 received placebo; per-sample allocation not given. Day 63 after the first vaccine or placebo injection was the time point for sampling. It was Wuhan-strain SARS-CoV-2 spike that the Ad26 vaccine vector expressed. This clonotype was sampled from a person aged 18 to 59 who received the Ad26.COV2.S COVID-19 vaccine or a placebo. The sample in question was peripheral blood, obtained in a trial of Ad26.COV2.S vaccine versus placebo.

CDR3 nucleotide sequence: TGTGCCAGCAGGACGGGACATTGGGGGTCGGATTATCAGCCCCAGCATTTT. It encodes CASRTGHWGSDYQPQHF. The chain combines TRBV6-4 with TRBJ1-5; D is possibly TRBD1 (6 bases). V was trimmed by 6 bases and J by 5 bases, leaving 23 bases between them. The CDR3 has 17 amino acids. Germline CDR1 is MRHNA and CDR2 is SNTAGT.